The next 9 T cell receptor beta chains were all read from a single sample in a study of T cell responses to AZD1222 COVID-19 vaccine. The data were produced by immunoSEQ multiplex PCR, yet TCRdb's version contains in-frame clones alone and is incomplete. The data show fewer than 130,000 clones, less than 95% seen once. The sample here was peripheral blood, taken on day 0 of AZD1222 vaccination. The origin of the receptors is an adult in good health.

This chain uses TRBV28 with TRBJ1-6; 10 bases match TRBD1. The V gene end was trimmed by 6 bases and the J gene end by 0 bases; junction bases not matched to a gene: 2. Per germline, CDR1 MDHEN and CDR2 SYDVKM. This CDR3 spans 16 amino acids. The CDR3 sequence is CASRGQGVSYNSPLHF. CDR3 DNA: TGTGCCAGCAGAGGACAGGGGGTCTCCTATAATTCACCCCTCCACTTT.

This rearrangement joins TRBV27 to TRBJ1-5; no reliable D call. This CDR3 spans 14 amino acids. The V gene's germline CDR1 is MNHEY and CDR2 SMNVEV (reference sequence). The ends were cut back, 6 bases at V and 3 bases at J, with 12 bases in the middle. The CDR3 loop reads CASRSAAVNQPQHF. As DNA, the CDR3 is TGTGCCAGCAGATCCGCGGCAGTCAATCAGCCCCAGCATTTT.

V and J are TRBV19 and TRBJ1-5, with no clear D. Germline V gene data show CDR1 as LNHDA and CDR2 as SQIVND (reference sequence). V was clipped by 5 bases and J by 5 bases, with 10 bases between them. This CDR3 is built from 13 residues. CDR3 DNA sequence: TGTGCCAGTAGTCCGGGTTGGGATCAGCCCCAGCATTTT. The encoded protein is CASSPGWDQPQHF.

This clone was counted a single time. V is TRBV11-2 and J is TRBJ2-3; D ambiguous. The CDR3 has 15 residues. Germline V lookup: CDR1 SGHAT, CDR2 FQNNGV. The V and J ends lost 2 bases and 0 bases respectively, with 9 bases between them. This chain's CDR3 is CASSLPSPSTDTQYF. CDR3 bases: TGTGCCAGCAGCTTACCGAGCCCTAGCACAGATACGCAGTATTTT. Drawing the rest from reference TRBV11-2 and TRBJ2-3, the complete variable domain is EAGVAQSPRYKIIEKRQSVAFWCNPISGHATLYWYQQILGQGPKLLIQFQNNGVVDDSQLPKDRFSAERLKGVDSTLKIQPAKLEDSAVYLCASSLPSPSTDTQYFGPGTRLTVL.

This chain joins TRBV18 and TRBJ2-1; 13 bases map to TRBD2. The germline V gene encodes CDR1 KGHSH and CDR2 LQKENI. The J segment lost 10 bases and the V segment lost 3 bases, leaving 9 bases of the junction unmatched. CDR3 length: 16 residues. Here the CDR3 reads CASSPEGLAGVWEQFF. The CDR3 DNA follows: TGTGCCAGCTCACCGGAAGGACTAGCGGGGGTTTGGGAGCAGTTCTTC.

V usage is TRBV6-1 and J usage is TRBJ1-1; TRBD1 is a possible D gene (5 bases). Trimming cost V 5 bases and J 1 base, with 8 bases left between them. CDR1 and CDR2 (germline): MNHNS, SASEGT. The CDR3 has 13 amino acids. The CDR3 DNA sequence: TGTGCCAGCAGTTCCGGACAGAACACTGAAGCTTTCTTT. This codes for CASSSGQNTEAFF.

V is TRBV5-6 and J is TRBJ2-7, with D unresolved. V was clipped by 4 bases and J by 6 bases, with 8 bases between them. Germline CDR1 is SGHDT and CDR2 is YYEEEE. The CDR3 loop spans 11 amino acids. The CDR3 nucleotides are TGTGCCAGCAGCCAAGGCTTCGAGCAGTACTTC. As protein: CASSQGFEQYF.

The V call is TRBV5-4, the J call TRBJ1-1; TRBD1 might be the D (5 bases). From germline, CDR1 is SGHNT and CDR2 YYREEE (reference sequence). The CDR3 is made up of 14 amino acids. V lost 5 bases and J lost 4, with 15 bases in between. The CDR3 nucleotides read TGTGCCAGCAGTTCCGGGACCCCCGGCACTGAAGCTTTCTTT. Translating it yields CASSSGTPGTEAFF.

This clone was found once. The chain has TRBV19 and TRBJ1-5, with D maybe TRBD1 (5 bases). The V gene's germline CDR1 is LNHDA and CDR2 SQIVND (reference sequence). Trimming took 3 bases from V and 0 from J, leaving 9 bases between them. CDR3 length equals 15 residues. CDR3 bases: TGTGCCAGTAGTATTACGGGGCATAGCAATCAGCCCCAGCATTTT. Its protein is CASSITGHSNQPQHF.